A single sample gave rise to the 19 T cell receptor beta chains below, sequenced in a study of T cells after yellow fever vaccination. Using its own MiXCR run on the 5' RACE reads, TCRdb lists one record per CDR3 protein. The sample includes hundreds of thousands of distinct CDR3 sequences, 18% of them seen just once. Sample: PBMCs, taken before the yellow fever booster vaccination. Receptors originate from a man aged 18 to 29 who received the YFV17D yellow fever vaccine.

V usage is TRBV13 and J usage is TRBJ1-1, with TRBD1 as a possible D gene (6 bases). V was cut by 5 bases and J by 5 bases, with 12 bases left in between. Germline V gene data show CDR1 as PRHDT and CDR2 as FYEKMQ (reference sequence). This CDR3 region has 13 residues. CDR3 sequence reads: CASSADRRTEAFF. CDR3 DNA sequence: TGTGCCAGCAGCGCTGACAGGCGGACTGAAGCTTTCTTT.

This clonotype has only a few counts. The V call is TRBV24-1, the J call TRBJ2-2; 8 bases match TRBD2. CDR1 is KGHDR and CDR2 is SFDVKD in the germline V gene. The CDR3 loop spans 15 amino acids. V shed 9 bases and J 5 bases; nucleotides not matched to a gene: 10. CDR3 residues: CATGPGGSATGELFF. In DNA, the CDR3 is TGTGCCACCGGTCCGGGGGGGTCGGCGACCGGGGAGCTGTTTTTT.

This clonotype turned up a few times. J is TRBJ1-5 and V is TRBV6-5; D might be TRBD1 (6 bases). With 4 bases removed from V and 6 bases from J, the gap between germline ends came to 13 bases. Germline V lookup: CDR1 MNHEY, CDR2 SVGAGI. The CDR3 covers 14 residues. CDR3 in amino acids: CASSLRGFSQPQHF. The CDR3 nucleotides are TGTGCCAGCAGTTTAAGGGGGTTTAGTCAGCCCCAGCATTTT.

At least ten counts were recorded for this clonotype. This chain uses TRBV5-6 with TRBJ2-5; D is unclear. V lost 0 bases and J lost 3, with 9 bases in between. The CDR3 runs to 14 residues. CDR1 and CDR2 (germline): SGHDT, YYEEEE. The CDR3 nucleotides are TGTGCCAGCAGCTTGGCAGCTACGGAAGAGACCCAGTACTTC. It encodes CASSLAATEETQYF.

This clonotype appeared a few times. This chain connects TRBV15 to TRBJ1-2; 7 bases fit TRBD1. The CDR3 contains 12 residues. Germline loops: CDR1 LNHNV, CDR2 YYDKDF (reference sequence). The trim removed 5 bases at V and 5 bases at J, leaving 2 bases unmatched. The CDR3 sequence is CATSRQGYGYTF. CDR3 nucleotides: TGTGCCACCAGCCGACAGGGTTATGGCTACACCTTC.

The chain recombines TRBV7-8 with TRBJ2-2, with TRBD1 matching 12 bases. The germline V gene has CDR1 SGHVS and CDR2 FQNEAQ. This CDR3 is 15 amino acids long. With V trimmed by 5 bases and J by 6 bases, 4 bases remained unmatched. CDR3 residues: CASSRDRGLPGELFF. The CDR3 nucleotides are TGTGCCAGCAGCCGGGACAGGGGGCTGCCCGGGGAGCTGTTTTTT.

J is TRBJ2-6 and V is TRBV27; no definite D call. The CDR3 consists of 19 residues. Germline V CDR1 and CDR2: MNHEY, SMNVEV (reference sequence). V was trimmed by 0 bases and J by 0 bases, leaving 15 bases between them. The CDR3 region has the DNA TGTGCCAGCAGTTTATCGTGGGCGCCGGGTCGCTCTGGGGCCAACGTCCTGACTTTC. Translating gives CASSLSWAPGRSGANVLTF. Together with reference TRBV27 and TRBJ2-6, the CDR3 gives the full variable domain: EAQVTQNPRYLITVTGKKLTVTCSQNMNHEYMSWYRQDPGLGLRQIYYSMNVEVTDKGDVPEGYKVSRKEKRNFPLILESPSPNQTSLYFCASSLSWAPGRSGANVLTFGAGSRLTVL.

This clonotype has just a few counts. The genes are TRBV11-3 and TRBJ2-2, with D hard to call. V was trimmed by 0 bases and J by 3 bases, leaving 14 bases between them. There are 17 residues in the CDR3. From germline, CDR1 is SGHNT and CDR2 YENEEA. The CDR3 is CASSLDNSLVDTGELFF. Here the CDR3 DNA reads TGTGCCAGCAGCTTAGATAACAGCTTGGTGGACACCGGGGAGCTGTTTTTT.

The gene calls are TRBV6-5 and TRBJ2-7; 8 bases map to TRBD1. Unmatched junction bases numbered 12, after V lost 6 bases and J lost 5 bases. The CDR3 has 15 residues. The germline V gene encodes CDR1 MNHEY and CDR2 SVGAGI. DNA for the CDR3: TGTGCCAGCAGATACGGGACAGGTATTGGCAACGAGCAGTACTTC. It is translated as CASRYGTGIGNEQYF.

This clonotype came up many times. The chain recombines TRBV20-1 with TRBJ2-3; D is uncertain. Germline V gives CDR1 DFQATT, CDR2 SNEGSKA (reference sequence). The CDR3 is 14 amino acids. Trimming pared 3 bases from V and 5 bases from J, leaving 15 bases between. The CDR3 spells CSARMTGVQDTQYF. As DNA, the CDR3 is TGCAGTGCTAGGATGACTGGAGTGCAAGATACGCAGTATTTT.

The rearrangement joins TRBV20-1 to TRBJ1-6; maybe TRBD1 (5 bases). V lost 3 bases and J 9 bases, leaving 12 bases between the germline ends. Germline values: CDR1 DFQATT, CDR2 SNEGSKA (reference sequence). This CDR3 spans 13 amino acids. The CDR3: CSASQGESSPLHF. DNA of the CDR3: TGCAGTGCTAGCCAGGGAGAGAGTTCACCCCTCCACTTT.

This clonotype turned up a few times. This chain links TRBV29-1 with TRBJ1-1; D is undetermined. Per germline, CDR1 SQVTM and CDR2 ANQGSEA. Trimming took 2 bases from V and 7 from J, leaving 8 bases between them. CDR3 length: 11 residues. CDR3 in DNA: TGCAGCGTTGAATTGTTGGGTGAAGCTTTCTTT. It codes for CSVELLGEAFF.

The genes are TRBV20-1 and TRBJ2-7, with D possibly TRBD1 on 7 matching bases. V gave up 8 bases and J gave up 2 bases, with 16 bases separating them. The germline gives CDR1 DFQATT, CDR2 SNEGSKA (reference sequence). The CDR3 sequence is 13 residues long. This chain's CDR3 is CSTGDSSTYEQYF. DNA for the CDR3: TGCAGTACGGGGGACAGTTCTACCTACGAGCAGTACTTC.

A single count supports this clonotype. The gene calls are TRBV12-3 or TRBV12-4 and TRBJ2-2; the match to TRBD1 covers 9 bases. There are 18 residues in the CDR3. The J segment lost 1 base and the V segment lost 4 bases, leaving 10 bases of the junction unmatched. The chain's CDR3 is CASSSTSGQGWNTGELFF. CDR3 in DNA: TGTGCCAGCAGTTCCACTTCGGGACAGGGATGGAACACCGGGGAGCTGTTTTTT.

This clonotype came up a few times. The DNA for the CDR3 is TGTGCCAGCAGCGCTTACCGGGACAGGGCAGGGTCCTACGAGCAGTACGTC. It encodes CASSAYRDRAGSYEQYV. The J gene is TRBJ2-7, the V gene TRBV5-6; TRBD1 matches at 9 bases. There are 17 residues in the CDR3. V lost 4 bases to trimming and J lost 1 base; unmatched junction nucleotides: 12. Germline V gives CDR1 SGHDT, CDR2 YYEEEE.

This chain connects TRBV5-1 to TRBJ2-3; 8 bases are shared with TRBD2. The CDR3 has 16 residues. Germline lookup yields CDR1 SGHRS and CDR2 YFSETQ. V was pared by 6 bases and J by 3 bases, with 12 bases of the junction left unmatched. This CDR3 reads CASTASRGGGTDTQYF. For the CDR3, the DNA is TGCGCCAGCACAGCGAGCCGGGGGGGAGGTACAGATACGCAGTATTTT.

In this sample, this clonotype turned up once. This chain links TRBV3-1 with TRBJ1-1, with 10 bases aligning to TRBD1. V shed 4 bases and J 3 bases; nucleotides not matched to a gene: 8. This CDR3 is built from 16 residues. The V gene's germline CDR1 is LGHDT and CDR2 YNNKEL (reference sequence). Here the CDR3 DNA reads TGTGCCAGCAGCCGCTCGACAGGGGGCAAAGACACTGAAGCTTTCTTT. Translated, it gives CASSRSTGGKDTEAFF.

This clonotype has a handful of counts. The CDR3 protein is CAISESGGAGHTGELFF. Written as DNA, the CDR3 is TGTGCCATCAGTGAGTCAGGAGGTGCAGGCCACACCGGGGAGCTGTTTTTT. This chain joins TRBV10-3 and TRBJ2-2; D is perhaps TRBD2 (5 bases). CDR3 length: 17 residues. V was shortened by 0 bases and J by 3 bases, with 14 bases between the two germline ends. Germline values: CDR1 ENHRY, CDR2 SYGVKD.

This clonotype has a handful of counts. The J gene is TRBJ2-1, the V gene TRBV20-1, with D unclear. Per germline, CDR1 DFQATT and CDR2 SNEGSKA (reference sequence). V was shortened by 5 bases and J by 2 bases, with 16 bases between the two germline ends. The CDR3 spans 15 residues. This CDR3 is CSAGPLGTTYNEQFF. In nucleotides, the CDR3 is TGCAGTGCTGGCCCATTGGGCACAACCTACAATGAGCAGTTCTTC.